This TCR beta chain was profiled in a study of response to subunit inactivated influenza vaccine. Overall study results and limits: Each seasonal influenza vaccination recruits few new T cells, the authors suggested.

The CDR3 extends over 14 amino acids. Germline CDR1 DFQATT, CDR2 SNEGSKA (reference sequence). Trimming took 6 bases from V and 3 from J; bases not matched to a gene: 8. With respect to this clonotype: The antigen is undetermined.

TCRdb passed the RT-PCR reads through MiXCR, listing each CDR3 protein once. Here the sample spans roughly 460,000 distinct CDR3 sequences, roughly 9.8% being singletons. Specimen: PBMCs from blood, collected roughly 47 days after vaccination. The chain carries TRBV20-1 and TRBJ2-7, with TRBD2 matching 10 bases. This clonotype originated in a man aged 50-60 years who received an inactivated influenza vaccine. The DNA for the CDR3 is TGCAGTGCCAAGTCCTGGACTAGCGGCTACGAGCAGTACTTC. It is translated as CSAKSWTSGYEQYF.